A single sample gave rise to the 8 T cell receptor beta chains below, sequenced in a study of T-cell memory formation after mild COVID-19. One entry per CDR3 protein results from TCRdb running MiXCR on the 5' RACE reads. The repertoire includes 530,000 or so distinct CDR3 sequences, 17% of them detected once, and 8.1% sits in the top ten. Sequencing was carried out using PBMCs or a T cell subset sorted from them (not recorded which). Source of these receptors: an adult woman who had mild COVID-19 (a few samples of this study predate the infection). Cell type and time point are not known.

This clonotype was observed a handful of times. The rearrangement joins TRBV5-1 to TRBJ1-6; 7 bases agree with TRBD1. The CDR3 spans 14 residues. Per germline, CDR1 SGHRS and CDR2 YFSETQ. Trimming cost V 4 bases and J 6 bases; bases outside gene matches: 4. The CDR3 DNA is TGCGCCAGCAGCATGGGACAGCCTAATTCACCCCTCCACTTT. Its translation is CASSMGQPNSPLHF.

This clonotype was seen a few times. The J gene is TRBJ2-3, the V gene TRBV12-3 or TRBV12-4; 7 nucleotides match TRBD1. The V segment lost 6 bases and the J segment 1 base; nucleotides outside the gene matches: 7. This CDR3 is built from 15 residues. In DNA form, the CDR3 reads TGTGCCAGCAGCAAACAGGGGCTTGGCACAGATACGCAGTATTTT. Protein sequence: CASSKQGLGTDTQYF.

This clonotype was picked up a small number of times. This rearrangement joins TRBV18 to TRBJ1-1, with 7 bases that match TRBD1. Germline V CDR1 and CDR2: KGHSH, LQKENI. V lost 0 bases to trimming and J lost 6 bases; unmatched junction nucleotides: 1. This CDR3 has 13 residues. Here the CDR3 reads CASSPPDRAEAFF. The CDR3 DNA sequence: TGTGCCAGCTCACCACCAGACAGGGCTGAAGCTTTCTTT.

This clonotype showed up just a few times. The chain joins TRBV7-6 to TRBJ2-3, with 9 bases identical to TRBD2. Germline V CDR1 and CDR2: SGHVS, FNYEAQ. The CDR3 contains 15 residues. The junction had 4 bases not matched to a gene; V was cut back by 3 bases and J by 3 bases. The CDR3 reads CASSLVAGATDTQYF. CDR3 nucleotides: TGTGCCAGCAGCTTGGTAGCGGGAGCGACAGATACGCAGTATTTT.

This clonotype was observed a handful of times. The rearrangement joins TRBV6-2 or TRBV6-3 to TRBJ1-2, with 7 bases lining up with TRBD1. The junction had 6 bases not matched to a gene; V was cut back by 0 bases and J by 8 bases. Germline V lookup: CDR1 MNHEY, CDR2 SVGEGT. The CDR3 length is 14 residues. Written as DNA, the CDR3 is TGTGCCAGCAGTTACTCCGACAGGGCTAACGGCTACACCTTC. Translation: CASSYSDRANGYTF.

This clonotype was counted between two and nine times. The chain recombines TRBV6-2 or TRBV6-3 with TRBJ2-7, with 9 bases that match TRBD2. The trim removed 4 bases at V and 1 base at J, leaving 5 bases unmatched. CDR1 is MNHEY and CDR2 is SVGEGT in the germline V gene. The CDR3 loop spans 15 amino acids. CDR3 sequence reads: CASSSPGLASYEQYF. The DNA of the CDR3 is TGTGCCAGCAGTTCGCCGGGACTAGCTTCCTACGAGCAGTACTTC.

The gene calls are TRBV24-1 and TRBJ2-1, with 7 nucleotides matching TRBD2. The germline gives CDR1 KGHDR, CDR2 SFDVKD. CDR3 length equals 16 residues. The junction had 10 bases not matched to a gene; V was cut back by 1 base and J by 8 bases. This CDR3 is CATSDLGAGFRDEQFF. The CDR3 nucleotides are TGTGCCACCAGTGATTTAGGAGCGGGGTTCAGGGATGAGCAGTTCTTC.

Here the CDR3 reads CASSPTGDEQYV. CDR3 bases: TGTGCCAGCAGCCCGACGGGGGACGAGCAGTACGTC. The rearrangement links TRBV7-8 to TRBJ2-7, with D possibly being TRBD2 (6 bases). V was trimmed by 5 bases and J by 5 bases, leaving 10 bases between them. Germline CDR1 SGHVS, CDR2 FQNEAQ. CDR3 length: 12 amino acids.